Following are 13 T cell receptor beta chains from one sample sequenced in a study of blood T cells in healthy people across ages. PCR was performed a second time for roughly 7 to 12 cycles using a sample-barcoded 5' primer and a J-beta primer mix. TCRdb re-analysed the 5' RACE reads in MiXCR, keeping a single row per CDR3 protein. The sample holds about 1,600,000 distinct CDR3 sequences, 42% seen once. The sequencing sample was made of blood. The receptors stem from a woman aged 18 to 35 in good health.

This chain links TRBV6-1 with TRBJ2-7, with D maybe TRBD2 (5 bases). The CDR3 has 16 residues. Germline CDR1 reads MNHNS; CDR2 reads SASEGT. V lost 6 bases, J lost 4 bases, and 22 bases lay in between. The CDR3 DNA reads as TGTGCCAGCAGCTATCAGGAAAGCGGACTTGGGTACGAGCAGTACTTC. It translates to CASSYQESGLGYEQYF.

The count of this clonotype is one. This may come from a read error, since a much larger clone is one base off. The rearrangement joins TRBV29-1 to TRBJ2-3; D is perhaps TRBD2 (6 bases). This CDR3 has 17 amino acids. The V gene lost 5 bases and the J gene lost 2 bases, with 23 bases spanning the gap. Germline values: CDR1 SQVTM, CDR2 ANQGSEA. The CDR3 nucleotides read TGCAGCGTTTCAGGGACTGGCGGTAATCTGGCCACAGATACGCAGTATTTT. It translates to CSVSGTGGNLATDTQYF.

This clonotype occurred once. The chain links TRBV16 to TRBJ1-5; D is unclear. Trimming pared 2 bases from V and 2 bases from J, leaving 7 bases between. Germline CDR1 reads KGHSY; CDR2 reads FQNENV. This CDR3 contains 14 residues. Written as DNA, the CDR3 is TGTGCCAGCAGCCAAGGGATAGGCAATCAGCCCCAGCATTTT. Amino acids: CASSQGIGNQPQHF.

The CDR3 region has the DNA TGCGCCAGCCAAGAAGGGACCGTGAACACTGAAGCTTTCTTT. Translating gives CASQEGTVNTEAFF. The J gene is TRBJ1-1, the V gene TRBV5-1; D perhaps matches TRBD1 (5 bases). The CDR3 extends over 14 amino acids. Germline V gene data show CDR1 as SGHRS and CDR2 as YFSETQ. The V and J ends lost 7 bases and 0 bases respectively, with 13 bases between them.

This clonotype was observed at least ten times. The V call is TRBV10-3, the J call TRBJ2-6; no clear D. Germline CDR1 reads ENHRY; CDR2 reads SYGVKD. V shed 4 bases and J shed 0 bases, with 10 bases lying between them. CDR3 length: 16 amino acids. The CDR3 bases are TGTGCCATCAGTGCGGCGACGGGCTCTGGGGCCAACGTCCTGACTTTC. Amino acids: CAISAATGSGANVLTF.

The sample holds a few counts of this clonotype. CDR3 DNA: TGCAGCGTTCTACGGGCGGACACTGAAGCTTTCTTT. Amino acids: CSVLRADTEAFF. The chain carries TRBV29-1 and TRBJ1-1; D remains ambiguous. The CDR3 is 12 amino acids. CDR1 and CDR2 (germline): SQVTM, ANQGSEA. V was clipped by 5 bases and J by 3 bases, with 10 bases between them.

About this clonotype itself: A much larger clonotype is one base distant, so this may be a read error. The chain recombines TRBV12-3 or TRBV12-4 with TRBJ2-1; TRBD2 is a possible D gene (5 bases). V lost 7 bases, J lost 6 bases, and 16 bases lay in between. CDR3 length: 14 residues. CDR3 sequence (DNA): TGTGCCAGCACCCGGCTTGGGCTAGCCAATGAGCAGTTCTTC. Its translation: CASTRLGLANEQFF.

This sequence joins TRBV6-1 and TRBJ2-5; tentatively, D is TRBD1 (5 bases). The CDR3 totals 13 residues. Germline loops: CDR1 MNHNS, CDR2 SASEGT. The ends were cut back, 4 bases at V and 3 bases at J, with 9 bases in the middle. CDR3 sequence: CASSGQPKETQYF. CDR3 nucleotides: TGTGCCAGCAGTGGACAGCCAAAAGAGACCCAGTACTTC.

The chain is built from TRBV20-1 and TRBJ2-1; 8 nucleotides agree with TRBD1. Gene TRBJ2-7 matches the end of the DNA better, so the J call may be wrong. The V gene's germline CDR1 is DFQATT and CDR2 SNEGSKA (reference sequence). CDR3 size: 17 residues. CDR3 DNA: TGCAGTGCTAGAGATCAGGGGGCGGATAGCTCCTACAATGAGCAGTACTTC. Translation: CSARDQGADSSYNEQYF.

The V and J genes are TRBV29-1 and TRBJ2-7, with D possibly TRBD1 on 6 matching bases. Germline V gives CDR1 SQVTM, CDR2 ANQGSEA. Between the trimmed V and J ends, which lost 5 bases and 1 base, there was a span of 18 bases. The length of the CDR3 is 15 residues. The CDR3 DNA follows: TGCAGCGTTTTGCCGCAGGGGACCGCGTCCTACGAGCAGTACTTC. Translated: CSVLPQGTASYEQYF.

A note on this clonotype: At one of its ends the junction is not consistent with the germline gene, which may arise from a read error. The V gene is TRBV10-3, the J gene TRBJ2-7; D not certain. The end of the DNA aligns better with TRBJ2-5, so the J call may be wrong. The CDR3 has 14 amino acids. Germline V CDR1 and CDR2: ENHRY, SYGVKD. CDR3 nucleotide sequence: TGTGCCATCGGTGAGTCCCCTGGAGACGAGACCCAGTACTTC. Its protein is CAIGESPGDETQYF.

V gene TRBV10-3 combines with J gene TRBJ1-1, with D tentatively TRBD1 (5 bases). Deletions cut 3 bases from V and 2 bases from J, with 13 bases between. The germline CDR1 and CDR2 sequences are ENHRY and SYGVKD. This CDR3 is built from 15 residues. CDR3 region: CAISDPSGGNTEAFF. CDR3 DNA: TGTGCCATCAGTGACCCAAGTGGGGGTAACACTGAAGCTTTCTTT.

This clonotype was seen only a few times. The CDR3 here is CASSFSGGPGDTQYF. CDR3 sequence (DNA): TGTGCCAGCAGCTTTTCTGGGGGGCCCGGCGATACGCAGTATTTT. The rearrangement joins TRBV11-1 to TRBJ2-3, with D tentatively TRBD1 or TRBD2 (6 bases each). Trimming left V 3 bases short and J 6 bases short, with 16 bases between. Germline CDR1 SGHAT, CDR2 FQDESV (reference sequence). CDR3 length equals 15 residues. Full variable domain (outside the CDR3, taken from reference TRBV11-1 and TRBJ2-3): EAEVAQSPRYKITEKSQAVAFWCDPISGHATLYWYRQILGQGPELLVQFQDESVVDDSQLPKDRFSAERLKGVDSTLKIQPAELGDSAMYLCASSFSGGPGDTQYFGPGTRLTVL.